Below, 22 T cell receptor beta chains from the same sample are listed, as sequenced in a study of T cell changes during pregnancy in multiple sclerosis. Using immunoSEQ multiplex PCR, the repertoire was profiled, and TCRdb retains in-frame clones only, with some absent. Here the sample spans 80,000 to 130,000 clones, approximately 94% being singletons. The sample was peripheral blood, taken before pregnancy. The receptors come from a female donor with multiple sclerosis, enrolled in a pregnancy study.

This chain joins TRBV11-2 and TRBJ2-7; 9 bases line up with TRBD2. Germline assignment: CDR1 SGHAT and CDR2 FQNNGV. This CDR3 region has 14 residues. The J segment lost 3 bases and the V segment lost 7 bases, leaving 7 bases of the junction unmatched. This CDR3 reads CASTHRGRVYEQYF. The CDR3 DNA reads as TGTGCCAGCACTCATCGCGGGAGGGTCTACGAGCAGTACTTC.

The J gene is TRBJ2-7, the V gene TRBV5-1; 10 nucleotides match TRBD2. The V and J ends lost 1 base and 0 bases, in that order; junction bases with no gene match: 1. Looked up from germline, CDR1 is SGHRS and CDR2 is YFSETQ. The CDR3 consists of 15 residues. This chain's CDR3 is CASSLRTSGSYEQYF. The DNA of the CDR3 is TGCGCCAGCAGCTTGAGGACTAGCGGCTCCTACGAGCAGTACTTC. The full variable domain, with the rest looked up from reference TRBV5-1 and TRBJ2-7, is KAGVTQTPRYLIKTRGQQVTLSCSPISGHRSVSWYQQTPGQGLQFLFEYFSETQRNKGNFPGRFSGRQFSNSRSEMNVSTLELGDSALYLCASSLRTSGSYEQYFGPGTRLTVT.

This clone was counted a single time. The chain links TRBV2 to TRBJ2-7; 7 bases line up with TRBD1. Trimming at V came to 6 bases and at J to 4 bases, leaving 12 bases not matched to a gene. This CDR3 contains 15 residues. CDR1 and CDR2 (germline): SNHLY, FYNNEI. The CDR3 DNA follows: TGTGCCAGCAGCCCTGGACAGGCGTTTGGGTACGAGCAGTACTTC. Its protein product is CASSPGQAFGYEQYF.

This clone occurred a few times. V gene TRBV9 combines with J gene TRBJ1-4, with 8 nucleotides matching TRBD1. The CDR3 has 15 residues. Germline V lookup: CDR1 SGDLS, CDR2 YYNGEE. Losses at the gene ends were 3 bases for V and 8 bases for J; bases not matched to a gene: 9. The CDR3 reads CASSAKGQGREKLFF. CDR3 DNA sequence: TGTGCCAGCAGCGCCAAAGGACAGGGCAGAGAAAAACTGTTTTTT.

This chain joins TRBV7-2 and TRBJ2-7, with unresolved D. CDR3 size: 13 residues. Looked up from germline, CDR1 is SGHTA and CDR2 is FQGNSA. Trimming removed 0 bases from V and 6 bases from J, with 9 bases in between. This CDR3 reads CASSLASSSEQYF. DNA for the CDR3: TGTGCCAGCAGCTTAGCCTCGTCGTCCGAGCAGTACTTC.

The chain joins TRBV25-1 to TRBJ2-7; D is possibly TRBD2 (7 bases). The V end was cut by 4 bases, the J end by 4 bases, with 17 bases between. The CDR3 length is 15 residues. Per germline, CDR1 MGHDK and CDR2 SYGVNS. CDR3 in amino acids: CASSGPGGGVYEQYF. The CDR3 region has the DNA TGTGCCAGCAGTGGCCCCGGAGGGGGGGTATACGAGCAGTACTTC.

J is TRBJ2-1 and V is TRBV7-2, with TRBD2 identical over 7 bases. The CDR3 is 15 residues long. Trimming cost V 6 bases and J 2 bases; bases outside gene matches: 7. The V gene's germline CDR1 is SGHTA and CDR2 FQGNSA. The CDR3 DNA is TGTGCCAGCAGGTTTTCGGCGGGAGCCTACAATGAGCAGTTCTTC. Protein product: CASRFSAGAYNEQFF.

The chain recombines TRBV5-1 with TRBJ2-2, with D maybe TRBD1 (6 bases). The CDR3 spans 15 residues. CDR1 is SGHRS, CDR2 YFSETQ, per germline. The V gene lost 4 bases and the J gene lost 4 bases, with 14 bases spanning the gap. CDR3 DNA: TGCGCCAGCAGCCCTGGACAGTGGGGCACCGGGGAGCTGTTTTTT. It codes for CASSPGQWGTGELFF. The variable domain in full, completed from reference TRBV5-1 and TRBJ2-2, reads KAGVTQTPRYLIKTRGQQVTLSCSPISGHRSVSWYQQTPGQGLQFLFEYFSETQRNKGNFPGRFSGRQFSNSRSEMNVSTLELGDSALYLCASSPGQWGTGELFFGEGSRLTVL.

CDR3 sequence: CASSVNRGRYEQYF. Here the CDR3 DNA reads TGTGCCAGCAGCGTCAACAGGGGGCGCTACGAGCAGTACTTC. The chain uses TRBV7-8 and TRBJ2-7, with 9 bases aligning to TRBD1. Germline loops: CDR1 SGHVS, CDR2 FQNEAQ. CDR3 length: 14 amino acids. V lost 5 bases, J lost 3 bases, and 5 bases stayed unmatched.

The chain uses TRBV10-2 and TRBJ2-7; D might be TRBD1 (5 bases). V dropped 3 bases and J dropped 3 bases, with 9 bases sitting between them. CDR3 length: 13 residues. In germline, CDR1 is WSHSY, CDR2 SAAADI. The CDR3 loop reads CASSEYQGYEQYF. Here the CDR3 DNA reads TGCGCCAGCAGTGAATATCAGGGCTACGAGCAGTACTTC.

J is TRBJ2-4 and V is TRBV2, with D possibly TRBD1 on 6 matching bases. In germline, CDR1 is SNHLY, CDR2 FYNNEI. V shed 5 bases and J shed 1 base, with 12 bases lying between them. This CDR3 spans 15 amino acids. This CDR3 is CASSQGRDAKNIQYF. The CDR3 DNA reads as TGTGCCAGCAGTCAGGGGAGAGACGCCAAAAACATTCAGTACTTC.

In nucleotides, the CDR3 is TGTGCCAGCAGCTTTAGCGGGATGGCTACAGATACGCAGTATTTT. Residues: CASSFSGMATDTQYF. This chain connects TRBV7-9 to TRBJ2-3; TRBD2 matches 8 bases. Trimming cost V 3 bases and J 3 bases; bases outside gene matches: 5. The CDR3 is 15 residues long. Germline assignment: CDR1 SEHNR and CDR2 FQNEAQ (reference sequence).

This rearrangement joins TRBV7-9 to TRBJ1-2, with D maybe TRBD1 (6 bases). Trimming took 2 bases from V and 0 from J, leaving 19 bases between them. The germline gives CDR1 SEHNR, CDR2 FQNEAQ (reference sequence). The CDR3 is 18 amino acids. CDR3 residues: CASSLSSGTPISNYGYTF. DNA of the CDR3: TGTGCCAGCAGCTTAAGTTCCGGGACACCCATATCTAACTATGGCTACACCTTC.

The rearrangement uses TRBV5-1 and TRBJ2-5; a possible D gene is TRBD1 (6 bases). Germline-derived CDR1 and CDR2 are SGHRS and YFSETQ. The CDR3 totals 13 residues. Trimming took off 5 bases at V and 5 bases at J, with 13 bases between the two ends. The CDR3 protein is CASSSTGMETQYF. CDR3 DNA: TGCGCCAGCAGTTCCACAGGGATGGAGACCCAGTACTTC. The variable domain in full, completed from reference TRBV5-1 and TRBJ2-5, reads KAGVTQTPRYLIKTRGQQVTLSCSPISGHRSVSWYQQTPGQGLQFLFEYFSETQRNKGNFPGRFSGRQFSNSRSEMNVSTLELGDSALYLCASSSTGMETQYFGPGTRLLVL.

This sequence joins TRBV5-1 and TRBJ2-7, with D perhaps TRBD2 (5 bases). The CDR3 is made up of 15 amino acids. The V end was cut by 3 bases, the J end by 2 bases, with 15 bases between. Per germline, CDR1 SGHRS and CDR2 YFSETQ. This CDR3 is CASSSEPGLTYEQYF. DNA of the CDR3: TGCGCCAGCAGCTCTGAACCGGGATTAACCTACGAGCAGTACTTC. Combining the CDR3 with reference TRBV5-1 and TRBJ2-7 gives the whole variable domain KAGVTQTPRYLIKTRGQQVTLSCSPISGHRSVSWYQQTPGQGLQFLFEYFSETQRNKGNFPGRFSGRQFSNSRSEMNVSTLELGDSALYLCASSSEPGLTYEQYFGPGTRLTVT.

This chain uses TRBV18 with TRBJ1-1; D possibly corresponds to TRBD1 (6 bases). This CDR3 contains 14 residues. Trimming shortened V by 6 bases and J by 4 bases, and 15 bases separated the two germline ends. The germline V gene has CDR1 KGHSH and CDR2 LQKENI. The CDR3 DNA is TGTGCCAGCTCGAGGTCAGGGGAGTCCACTGAAGCTTTCTTT. This encodes CASSRSGESTEAFF.

The chain recombines TRBV5-4 with TRBJ2-2; 9 bases match TRBD1. Per the germline V gene, CDR1 is SGHNT and CDR2 is YYREEE (reference sequence). V lost 4 bases to trimming and J lost 7 bases; unmatched junction nucleotides: 8. The CDR3 length is 15 residues. This chain's CDR3 is CASSTEQGAGGELFF. Written as DNA, the CDR3 is TGTGCCAGCAGCACGGAACAGGGGGCAGGCGGGGAGCTGTTTTTT.

The chain carries TRBV4-1 and TRBJ2-7; TRBD1 might be the D (5 bases). This CDR3 is 16 amino acids long. The V end was cut by 0 bases, the J end by 4 bases, with 16 bases between. Germline V gives CDR1 MGHRA, CDR2 YSYEKL. CDR3 DNA: TGCGCCAGCAGCCAAGATTTGGGGCCTCCTCAGTACGAGCAGTACTTC. The encoded protein is CASSQDLGPPQYEQYF.

The rearrangement uses TRBV28 and TRBJ1-5; a possible D gene is TRBD1 (6 bases). CDR1 MDHEN and CDR2 SYDVKM come from the germline V gene. The CDR3 has 11 amino acids. V was cut by 8 bases and J by 7 bases, with 9 bases left in between. The CDR3 loop is CASRRGQPQHF. CDR3 in DNA: TGTGCCAGCCGTAGGGGGCAGCCCCAGCATTTT.

The chain has TRBV27 and TRBJ2-2; maybe TRBD1 (5 bases). This CDR3 comprises 12 residues. Germline V lookup: CDR1 MNHEY, CDR2 SMNVEV (reference sequence). V gave up 8 bases and J gave up 7 bases, with 11 bases separating them. The CDR3 region is CASRQGGGELFF. The CDR3 DNA is TGTGCCAGCCGCCAGGGCGGCGGGGAGCTGTTTTTT.

This chain's CDR3 is CAWSTRRGNYGYTF. CDR3 DNA: TGTGCCTGGAGCACAAGGAGGGGCAACTATGGCTACACCTTC. The chain couples TRBV30 to TRBJ1-2; maybe TRBD1 (5 bases). In germline, CDR1 is GTSNPN, CDR2 SVGIG (reference sequence). The CDR3 has 14 residues. Trimming pared 3 bases from V and 2 bases from J, leaving 13 bases between. The full variable domain, rest sourced from reference TRBV30 and TRBJ1-2, is SQTIHQWPATLVQPVGSPLSLECTVEGTSNPNLYWYRQAAGRGLQLLFYSVGIGQISSEVPQNLSASRPQDRQFILSSKKLLLSDSGFYLCAWSTRRGNYGYTFGSGTRLTVV.

This clone was counted a single time. CDR3 sequence (DNA): TGTGCCAGCAGTCCCTCCGGACAGGGGAGGCAGCCCCAGCATTTT. Translated: CASSPSGQGRQPQHF. The rearrangement joins TRBV27 to TRBJ1-5; 9 bases match TRBD1. Germline assignment: CDR1 MNHEY and CDR2 SMNVEV (reference sequence). This CDR3 has 15 amino acids. After removal of 5 bases from V and 7 bases from J, the junction contained 9 bases not matched to a gene.